These 31 T cell receptor beta chains were sequenced from one sample in a study of blood T cell repertoires in COVID-19. The table came from immunoSEQ multiplex PCR; TCRdb's copy has only in-frame clones and leaves some out. The sample has approximately 130,000 clones, approximately 87% seen once. Material: peripheral blood. These receptors all stem from a man in his sixties with acute or convalescent COVID-19.

The chain joins TRBV6-4 to TRBJ2-1; tentatively, D is TRBD1 (5 bases). This CDR3 region has 14 residues. V dropped 5 bases and J dropped 9 bases, with 17 bases sitting between them. Looked up from germline, CDR1 is MRHNA and CDR2 is SNTAGT. CDR3 residues: CASSPRAWLGEQFF. The CDR3 bases are TGTGCCAGCAGTCCCAGGGCCTGGCTGGGTGAGCAGTTCTTC.

This clone was counted a few times. The chain employs TRBV27 and TRBJ1-1, with 11 bases fitting TRBD1. The CDR3 is 17 amino acids. J lost 0 bases, V lost 8 bases, and 11 bases had no gene match. Germline loops: CDR1 MNHEY, CDR2 SMNVEV (reference sequence). CDR3 DNA sequence: TGTGCCAGCGTAAGCCGGGACAGGGGGTTCATGAACACTGAAGCTTTCTTT. Translated: CASVSRDRGFMNTEAFF.

This chain uses TRBV4-3 with TRBJ1-2; a weak D match, TRBD1 (5 bases). The V end was cut by 2 bases, the J end by 0 bases, with 13 bases between. Looked up from germline, CDR1 is LGHNA and CDR2 is YSLEER. The CDR3 loop spans 16 amino acids. The CDR3 DNA is TGCGCCAGCAGCCAAAATTCCGGGGGAGCTAACTATGGCTACACCTTC. It translates to CASSQNSGGANYGYTF.

This clone was detected only a few times. V is TRBV5-1 and J is TRBJ2-3, with 9 bases lining up with TRBD1. V trimming: 0 bases; J trimming: 5 bases; junction bases outside the gene matches: 7. The length of the CDR3 is 16 residues. Germline loops: CDR1 SGHRS, CDR2 YFSETQ. This CDR3 is CASSLAGTGIGDTQYF. The DNA for the CDR3 is TGCGCCAGCAGCTTGGCCGGGACAGGGATTGGAGATACGCAGTATTTT. Supplemented by reference TRBV5-1 and TRBJ2-3, the full variable domain reads KAGVTQTPRYLIKTRGQQVTLSCSPISGHRSVSWYQQTPGQGLQFLFEYFSETQRNKGNFPGRFSGRQFSNSRSEMNVSTLELGDSALYLCASSLAGTGIGDTQYFGPGTRLTVL.

The gene calls are TRBV27 and TRBJ2-2; 7 bases are a match to TRBD2. The V segment lost 0 bases and the J segment 6 bases; nucleotides outside the gene matches: 4. Germline assignment: CDR1 MNHEY and CDR2 SMNVEV (reference sequence). This CDR3 contains 15 residues. For the CDR3, the DNA is TGTGCCAGCAGTTTATCCGCGGGAGCGGCCGGGGAGCTGTTTTTT. Its protein product is CASSLSAGAAGELFF.

The chain recombines TRBV4-3 with TRBJ2-1; 7 bases are shared with TRBD2. The V gene end was trimmed by 2 bases and the J gene end by 8 bases; junction bases not matched to a gene: 15. The CDR3 consists of 17 residues. Germline CDR1 reads LGHNA; CDR2 reads YSLEER. CDR3 loop: CASSQKDYAGEGDEQFF. For the CDR3, the DNA is TGCGCCAGCAGCCAAAAGGATTATGCGGGAGAGGGCGATGAGCAGTTCTTC.

V usage is TRBV6-6 and J usage is TRBJ2-5, with a tentative D call TRBD2 (7 bases). From germline, CDR1 is MNHNY and CDR2 SVGAGI (reference sequence). The CDR3 has 14 residues. V gave up 5 bases and J gave up 5 bases, with 15 bases separating them. The CDR3 DNA is TGTGCCAGCAGTCGGCGGGGGCGGGAGGAGACCCAGTACTTC. Translation: CASSRRGREETQYF.

This sequence joins TRBV28 and TRBJ1-2; D perhaps matches TRBD1 (6 bases). Trimming stripped 6 bases from V and 8 bases from J, with 13 bases between. The CDR3 contains 12 residues. Looked up from germline, CDR1 is MDHEN and CDR2 is SYDVKM. The CDR3 loop is CASRAQGRGYTF. CDR3 coding DNA: TGTGCCAGCAGAGCCCAGGGGCGAGGCTACACCTTC.

J is TRBJ1-1 and V is TRBV7-2; D may be TRBD1 (6 bases). The germline V gene encodes CDR1 SGHTA and CDR2 FQGNSA. The CDR3 contains 13 residues. Trimming shortened V by 6 bases and J by 3 bases, and 11 bases separated the two germline ends. The CDR3 sequence: CASRSGGHTEAFF. DNA of the CDR3: TGTGCCAGCAGATCGGGGGGCCACACTGAAGCTTTCTTT.

The table lists this clone with a few counts. The chain links TRBV5-1 to TRBJ2-2, with D possibly being TRBD2 (6 bases). Looked up from germline, CDR1 is SGHRS and CDR2 is YFSETQ. This CDR3 has 14 amino acids. Trimming pared 6 bases from V and 5 bases from J, leaving 14 bases between. The CDR3 loop is CASNPGLLTGELFF. CDR3 bases: TGCGCCAGCAACCCGGGACTTCTGACCGGGGAGCTGTTTTTT.

The CDR3 DNA reads TGTGCCAGCAGCTTAGCGGGAGGGGTTACCTACGAGCAGTACTTC. Its translation is CASSLAGGVTYEQYF. The rearrangement joins TRBV7-2 to TRBJ2-7; 7 bases line up with TRBD2. The CDR3 is 15 residues long. Looked up from germline, CDR1 is SGHTA and CDR2 is FQGNSA. V shed 0 bases, J shed 2 bases, and the junction held 4 bases outside the gene matches.

A word on this clone: The junction and the germline gene differ at one end; a read error may be behind it. The chain uses TRBV7-2 and TRBJ2-1; TRBD1 matches 7 bases. From germline, CDR1 is SGHTA and CDR2 FQGNSA. This CDR3 is built from 15 residues. As DNA, the CDR3 is TGTGCCAGCAACTTAGCACAGGGGTCCTACAATGAGCAGTTCTTC. It specifies CASNLAQGSYNEQFF.

This chain connects TRBV19 to TRBJ2-7; 8 positions match TRBD2. This CDR3 comprises 13 residues. Germline V gene sequence: CDR1 LNHDA, CDR2 SQIVND (reference sequence). V lost 4 bases to trimming and J lost 3 bases; unmatched junction nucleotides: 2. The CDR3: CASSNREGYEQYF. The CDR3 DNA sequence: TGTGCCAGTAGTAATCGGGAGGGCTACGAGCAGTACTTC.

The rearrangement links TRBV5-1 to TRBJ1-3; TRBD1 agrees at 7 bases. This CDR3 spans 15 amino acids. Germline V lookup: CDR1 SGHRS, CDR2 YFSETQ. The V segment lost 7 bases and the J segment 0 bases; nucleotides outside the gene matches: 7. The CDR3 nucleotides read TGCGCCAGCGGACAGGACTCTAGCTCTGGAAACACCATATATTTT. As protein: CASGQDSSSGNTIYF.

This sequence joins TRBV6-5 and TRBJ1-5, with D hard to call. The germline V gene encodes CDR1 MNHEY and CDR2 SVGAGI. Trimming left V 5 bases short and J 11 bases short, with 10 bases between. The length of the CDR3 is 11 residues. CDR3 residues: CASSQTLAQHF. CDR3 nucleotides: TGTGCCAGCAGTCAAACACTAGCCCAGCATTTT.

The chain combines TRBV28 with TRBJ2-3; a possible D gene is TRBD1 (6 bases). Germline V gene lookup returns CDR1 MDHEN and CDR2 SYDVKM. V gave up 6 bases and J gave up 5 bases, with 18 bases separating them. This CDR3 has 15 amino acids. The CDR3 is CASRGAGAGGDTQYF. Here the CDR3 DNA reads TGTGCCAGCAGAGGGGCAGGGGCAGGTGGAGATACGCAGTATTTT.

The rearrangement uses TRBV15 and TRBJ2-1; the match to TRBD1 covers 7 bases. Losses at the gene ends were 4 bases for V and 9 bases for J; bases not matched to a gene: 6. Germline V CDR1 and CDR2: LNHNV, YYDKDF (reference sequence). The CDR3 runs 13 residues. The CDR3 coding sequence is TGTGCCACCAGCATTTTACAGGGGAGTGAGCAGTTCTTC. Translating gives CATSILQGSEQFF. The whole variable domain, remainder taken from reference TRBV15 and TRBJ2-1, is DAMVIQNPRYQVTQFGKPVTLSCSQTLNHNVMYWYQQKSSQAPKLLFHYYDKDFNNEADTPDNFQSRRPNTSFCFLDIRSPGLGDTAMYLCATSILQGSEQFFGPGTRLTVL.

This clone turned up a few times. This chain links TRBV19 with TRBJ2-3, with TRBD1 as a possible D gene (5 bases). Trimming cost V 10 bases and J 4 bases, with 12 bases left between them. Germline assignment: CDR1 LNHDA and CDR2 SQIVND (reference sequence). This CDR3 contains 12 residues. CDR3: CATQTVADTQYF. Here the CDR3 DNA reads TGTGCCACCCAGACAGTGGCAGATACGCAGTATTTT.

The rearrangement links TRBV3-1 (or the pseudogene TRBV3-2) to TRBJ2-7; the match to TRBD2 covers 9 bases. From germline, CDR1 is LGHDT and CDR2 YNNKEL (reference sequence). There are 16 residues in the CDR3. The trim removed 4 bases at V and 6 bases at J, leaving 13 bases unmatched. CDR3 amino acids: CASSLASGTAILEQYF. CDR3 nucleotide sequence: TGTGCCAGCAGCCTCGCTAGCGGGACGGCCATCCTCGAGCAGTACTTC.

The CDR3 nucleotides read TGCGCCAGCAGTGAGATAGGGGGTTCGGAGACCCAGTACTTC. Its protein product is CASSEIGGSETQYF. V usage is TRBV10-1 and J usage is TRBJ2-5, with D maybe TRBD1 (6 bases). Trimming shortened V by 2 bases and J by 5 bases, and 12 bases separated the two germline ends. Germline CDR1 and CDR2: WNHNN and SYGVQD (reference sequence). This CDR3 is 14 amino acids long.

A single count supports this clone. The V call is TRBV5-1, the J call TRBJ1-1; TRBD1 matches 7 bases. The J segment lost 4 bases and the V segment lost 0 bases, leaving 9 bases of the junction unmatched. In germline, CDR1 is SGHRS, CDR2 YFSETQ. The CDR3 has 16 amino acids. The CDR3 protein is CASSLGQGGIGTEAFF. The CDR3 nucleotides read TGCGCCAGCAGCTTGGGCCAGGGGGGTATCGGCACTGAAGCTTTCTTT. Variable domain in full (rest from reference TRBV5-1 and TRBJ1-1): KAGVTQTPRYLIKTRGQQVTLSCSPISGHRSVSWYQQTPGQGLQFLFEYFSETQRNKGNFPGRFSGRQFSNSRSEMNVSTLELGDSALYLCASSLGQGGIGTEAFFGQGTRLTVV.

The DNA of the CDR3 is TGCGCCAGCAGCCTCGGACAGAGGGTAGATCAGCCCCAGCATTTT. Translated: CASSLGQRVDQPQHF. The chain combines TRBV5-1 with TRBJ1-5; a weak D match, TRBD1 (6 bases). Looked up from germline, CDR1 is SGHRS and CDR2 is YFSETQ. The CDR3 has 15 residues. V lost 4 bases and J 5 bases, leaving 16 bases between the germline ends. The full variable domain, with the rest looked up from reference TRBV5-1 and TRBJ1-5, is KAGVTQTPRYLIKTRGQQVTLSCSPISGHRSVSWYQQTPGQGLQFLFEYFSETQRNKGNFPGRFSGRQFSNSRSEMNVSTLELGDSALYLCASSLGQRVDQPQHFGDGTRLSIL.

The rearrangement joins TRBV9 to TRBJ1-3; a weak D match, TRBD1 (5 bases). Between the trimmed V and J ends, which lost 3 bases and 0 bases, there was a span of 10 bases. The CDR3 is 15 amino acids. The germline gives CDR1 SGDLS, CDR2 YYNGEE. The CDR3 nucleotides read TGTGCCAGCAGCGGCGACAGTCGCTCTGGAAACACCATATATTTT. This codes for CASSGDSRSGNTIYF.

This clone was seen more than once but under ten times. V usage is TRBV6-2 or TRBV6-3 and J usage is TRBJ2-2, with 14 bases fitting TRBD2. Germline CDR1 and CDR2: MNHEY and SVGEGT. J lost 4 bases, V lost 6 bases, and 13 bases had no gene match. This CDR3 region has 19 residues. CDR3 nucleotides: TGTGCCAGCAGACCTACACGCCCGGGACTAGCGGGAGCCACCGGGGAGCTGTTTTTT. Translation gives CASRPTRPGLAGATGELFF.

In the case of this clone: A read error may account for a junction end that differs from germline. The chain couples TRBV7-9 to TRBJ2-2; D perhaps matches TRBD1 (6 bases). There are 16 residues in the CDR3. The germline V gene encodes CDR1 SEHNR and CDR2 FQNEAQ (reference sequence). The CDR3 is CASSLVGHTNAGELFF. The DNA of the CDR3 is TGTGCCAGCAGCCTAGTGGGACACACGAACGCCGGGGAGCTGTTTTTT.

The rearrangement uses TRBV5-1 and TRBJ2-1; 7 nucleotides match TRBD2. The trim removed 1 base at V and 8 bases at J, leaving 9 bases unmatched. Germline values: CDR1 SGHRS, CDR2 YFSETQ. CDR3 size: 15 residues. Here the CDR3 reads CASSLNSARGDEQFF. The CDR3 coding sequence is TGCGCCAGCAGCTTGAATAGCGCCCGGGGGGATGAGCAGTTCTTC.

The chain recombines TRBV14 with TRBJ1-2, with 8 positions matching TRBD1. The trim removed 4 bases at V and 5 bases at J, leaving 9 bases unmatched. The CDR3 is 15 amino acids. Per the germline V gene, CDR1 is SGHDN and CDR2 is FVKESK. The CDR3 DNA reads TGTGCCAGCAGCCCCACAGGGGGGGCGTCTTATGGCTACACCTTC. Protein: CASSPTGGASYGYTF.

The rearrangement uses TRBV5-6 and TRBJ2-5; D might be TRBD2 (6 bases). The CDR3 runs 13 residues. The germline CDR1 and CDR2 sequences are SGHDT and YYEEEE. Deletions cut 4 bases from V and 4 bases from J, with 11 bases between. The CDR3 loop is CASSHQGGETQYF. CDR3 in DNA: TGTGCCAGCAGCCACCAGGGAGGAGAGACCCAGTACTTC.

The chain employs TRBV3-1 (or the pseudogene TRBV3-2) and TRBJ1-2, with TRBD1 identical over 11 bases. V lost 4 bases to trimming and J lost 6 bases; unmatched junction nucleotides: 7. The CDR3 totals 15 residues. Germline CDR1 and CDR2: LGHDT and YNNKEL (reference sequence). This chain's CDR3 is CASSPGQGAVNGYTF. The CDR3 region has the DNA TGTGCCAGCAGCCCCGGACAGGGGGCTGTGAATGGCTACACCTTC.

This clone was seen only once. This chain joins TRBV2 and TRBJ2-7; TRBD1 matches 7 bases. J gave up 5 bases and V 5 bases, and 9 bases lay outside the gene matches. This CDR3 spans 14 amino acids. Germline V CDR1 and CDR2: SNHLY, FYNNEI. The CDR3 is CASSPLRQGNEQYF. In DNA, the CDR3 is TGTGCCAGCAGTCCACTCAGACAGGGCAACGAGCAGTACTTC.

The rearrangement uses TRBV3-1 (or the pseudogene TRBV3-2) and TRBJ2-7; the D is unclear. CDR1 is LGHDT, CDR2 YNNKEL, per germline (reference sequence). The CDR3 spans 13 residues. V was cut by 3 bases and J by 2 bases, with 8 bases left in between. The CDR3 bases are TGTGCCAGCAGCCATGCACAGCCCTACGAGCAGTACTTC. This codes for CASSHAQPYEQYF.